These 5 T cell receptor beta chains came from one sample sequenced in a study of T-cell reconstitution after alpha-beta-depleted transplantation in children. As it was prepared, the TCRbeta library received unique molecular identifiers. A single record per CDR3 protein comes from TCRdb applying MiXCR to the PCR reads. This table holds fewer than 350,000 distinct CDR3 sequences, about 9.9% found once. Sequenced material: peripheral blood, taken 180 days after TCRalphabeta/CD19-depleted stem cell transplant. All receptors come from a male patient between 2 and 10 years old who had a stem cell transplant for chronic granulomatous disease, so the T cells may come from the graft donor.

CDR3 bases: TGTGCCAGCTCACCAGCTCCTAGCGGGAGAGCGAACACCGGGGAGCTGTTTTTT. This encodes CASSPAPSGRANTGELFF. The chain joins TRBV18 to TRBJ2-2; 10 bases are shared with TRBD2. Germline V gene data show CDR1 as KGHSH and CDR2 as LQKENI. CDR3 length: 18 residues. V trimming: 2 bases; J trimming: 0 bases; junction bases outside the gene matches: 6. The full variable domain, with the rest looked up from reference TRBV18 and TRBJ2-2, is NAGVMQNPRHLVRRRGQEARLRCSPMKGHSHVYWYRQLPEEGLKFMVYLQKENIIDESGMPKERFSAEFPKEGPSILRIQQVVRGDSAAYFCASSPAPSGRANTGELFFGEGSRLTVL.

Many counts were recorded for this clonotype. The chain couples TRBV12-3 or TRBV12-4 to TRBJ1-4; no reliable D call. V was trimmed by 8 bases and J by 10 bases, leaving 20 bases between them. The CDR3 totals 14 residues. CDR3 sequence (DNA): TGTGCCAGCTCAAACGGGATTACCAGCGGAAAACTGTTTTTT. This gives the protein CASSNGITSGKLFF.

In regard to this clonotype: The germline gene is not matched at one end of the junction; a read error may be the cause. The CDR3: CAISPGTGVQETQYF. Written as DNA, the CDR3 is TGTGCCATCTCACCCGGGACAGGGGTGCAAGAGACCCAGTACTTC. The chain uses TRBV18 and TRBJ2-5; 10 nucleotides match TRBD1. The length of the CDR3 is 15 residues. Looked up from germline, CDR1 is KGHSH and CDR2 is LQKENI.

This clonotype has a count of ten or more. The rearrangement links TRBV20-1 to TRBJ1-2, with 9 bases that match TRBD1. Germline trimming cut 0 bases from V and 7 bases from J; bases unmatched to any gene: 9. The V gene's germline CDR1 is DFQATT and CDR2 SNEGSKA (reference sequence). This CDR3 spans 15 amino acids. The CDR3 is CSARDLDRGFSGYTF. CDR3 nucleotides: TGCAGTGCTAGAGATCTCGACAGGGGGTTCTCTGGCTACACCTTC.

This clonotype was observed many times. The V and J genes are TRBV2 and TRBJ2-1, with D hard to call. The CDR3 is 11 residues long. The germline V gene has CDR1 SNHLY and CDR2 FYNNEI. Trimming took 0 bases from V and 12 from J, leaving 6 bases between them. In DNA form, the CDR3 reads TGTGCCAGCAGTGAAGCGGCAGGGCAGTTCTTC. It yields the protein CASSEAAGQFF.